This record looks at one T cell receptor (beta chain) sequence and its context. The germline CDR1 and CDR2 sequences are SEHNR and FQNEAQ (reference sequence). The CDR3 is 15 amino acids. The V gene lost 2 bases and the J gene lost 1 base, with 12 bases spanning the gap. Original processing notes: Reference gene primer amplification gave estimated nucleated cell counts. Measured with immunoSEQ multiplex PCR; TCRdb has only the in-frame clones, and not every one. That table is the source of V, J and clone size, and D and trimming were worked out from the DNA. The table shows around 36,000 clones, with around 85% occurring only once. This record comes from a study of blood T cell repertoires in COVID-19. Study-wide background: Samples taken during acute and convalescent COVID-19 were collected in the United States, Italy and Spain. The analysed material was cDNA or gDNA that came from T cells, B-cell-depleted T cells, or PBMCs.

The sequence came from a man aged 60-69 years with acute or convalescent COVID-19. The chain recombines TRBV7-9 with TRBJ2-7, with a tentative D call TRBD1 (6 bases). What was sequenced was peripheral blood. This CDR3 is CASSLSGTGSYEQYF. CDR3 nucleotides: TGTGCCAGCAGCTTATCTGGCACAGGGTCCTACGAGCAGTACTTC. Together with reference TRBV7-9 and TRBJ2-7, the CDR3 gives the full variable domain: DTGVSQNPRHKITKRGQNVTFRCDPISEHNRLYWYRQTLGQGPEFLTYFQNEAQLEKSRLLSDRFSAERPKGSFSTLEIQRTEQGDSAMYLCASSLSGTGSYEQYFGPGTRLTVT.